This T cell receptor (beta chain) was captured by sequencing in a study of monozygotic twins with inflammatory bowel disease. CDR1 SGHTA and CDR2 FQGNSA come from the germline V gene. The CDR3 extends over 15 amino acids. Per-sample cDNA came from eight separate reactions. One entry per CDR3 protein, without DNA, is what TCRdb gives after re-calling the 5' RACE reads. The sample holds more than 95,000 distinct CDR3 sequences. Source material: blood. J is TRBJ1-2 and V is TRBV7-2; TCRdb proposes TRBD1, but this gene call is untestable without DNA. This sequence originates from a human donor with ulcerative colitis or Crohn's disease, or a healthy co-twin of an affected twin (not recorded which). CDR3 protein: CASSFRGRNNYGYTF.